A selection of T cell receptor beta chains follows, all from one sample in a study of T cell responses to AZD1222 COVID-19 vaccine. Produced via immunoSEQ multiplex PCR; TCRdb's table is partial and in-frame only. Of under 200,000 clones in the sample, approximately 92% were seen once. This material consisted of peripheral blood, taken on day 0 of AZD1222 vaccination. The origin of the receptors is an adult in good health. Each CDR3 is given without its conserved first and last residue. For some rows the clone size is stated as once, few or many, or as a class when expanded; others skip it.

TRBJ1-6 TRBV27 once ASRWDRGDSPLH
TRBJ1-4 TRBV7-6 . ASTTRDRGEKLF
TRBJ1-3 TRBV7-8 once ASSLGSLGNTIY
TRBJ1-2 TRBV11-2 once ASSLGGRLGYT
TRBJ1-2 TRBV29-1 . SVFRDTESYGYT
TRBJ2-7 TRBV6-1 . ASSEGQLRGSEQY
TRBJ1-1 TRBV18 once ASSPFDITQGTEAF
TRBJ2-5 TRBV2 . ASRDSFQETQY
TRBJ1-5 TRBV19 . ASNTPGGQPQH
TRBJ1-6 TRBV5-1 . ASSLASGTGNSPLH
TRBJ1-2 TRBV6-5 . ASSRRTGAGYT
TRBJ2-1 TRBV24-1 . ATSDTGSAYNEQF
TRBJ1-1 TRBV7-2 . ASSLRREGEAF
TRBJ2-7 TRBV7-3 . ASSHSGGAGEQY
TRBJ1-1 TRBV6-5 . ASSYRTGVNTEAF
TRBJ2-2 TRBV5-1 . ASSLSRGLTGELF
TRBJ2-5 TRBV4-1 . ASSPLNYLYQETQY
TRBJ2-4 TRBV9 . ASSAGAQGAKNIQY
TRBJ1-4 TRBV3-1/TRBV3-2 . ASSRGTEKLF
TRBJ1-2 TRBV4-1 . ASSQEFYGYT
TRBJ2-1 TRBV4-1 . ASSQEGTSGGANEQF
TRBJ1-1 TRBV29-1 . SVVRDSRDFTEAF
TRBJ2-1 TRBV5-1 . ASSLGGRGYNEQF
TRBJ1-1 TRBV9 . ASSVEDRNTEAF
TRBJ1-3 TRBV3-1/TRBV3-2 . ASSHGGRGPGNTIY
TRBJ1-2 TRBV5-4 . ASRRTGMAYGYT
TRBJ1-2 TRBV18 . ASSPAPGDYGYT